Given below is one T cell receptor (beta chain) in context. Assay: immunoSEQ multiplex PCR; the TCRdb copy retains only in-frame clones and omits some. The data show some 95,000 clones, more than 90% seen once. The data stem from a study of control samples from healthy donors and cancer patients. The source of this sequence is a human donor in good health. The donor label of this sample is uncertain. Sequencing used blood.

The CDR3 protein is CASSTRAGELFF. The CDR3 DNA reads TGTGCCAGCAGCACCAGGGCCGGGGAGCTGTTTTTT. V usage is TRBV7-9 and J usage is TRBJ2-2; TRBD1 might be the D (5 bases). Germline V gene lookup returns CDR1 SEHNR and CDR2 FQNEAQ (reference sequence). V was shortened by 5 bases and J by 6 bases, with 7 bases between the two germline ends. The CDR3 sequence is 12 residues long. The full variable domain, rest sourced from reference TRBV7-9 and TRBJ2-2, is DTGVSQNPRHKITKRGQNVTFRCDPISEHNRLYWYRQTLGQGPEFLTYFQNEAQLEKSRLLSDRFSAERPKGSFSTLEIQRTEQGDSAMYLCASSTRAGELFFGEGSRLTVL.